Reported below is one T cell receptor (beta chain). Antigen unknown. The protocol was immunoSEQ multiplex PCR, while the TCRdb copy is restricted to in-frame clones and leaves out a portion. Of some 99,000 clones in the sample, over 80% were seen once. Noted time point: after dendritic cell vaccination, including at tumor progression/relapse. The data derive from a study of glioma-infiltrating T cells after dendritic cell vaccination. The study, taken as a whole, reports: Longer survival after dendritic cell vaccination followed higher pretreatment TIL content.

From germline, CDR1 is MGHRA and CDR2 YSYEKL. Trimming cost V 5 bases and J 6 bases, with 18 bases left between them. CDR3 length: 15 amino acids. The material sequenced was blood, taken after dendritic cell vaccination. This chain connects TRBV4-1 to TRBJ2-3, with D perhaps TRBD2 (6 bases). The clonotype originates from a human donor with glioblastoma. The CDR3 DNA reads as TGCGCCAGCAGCGACTACGGGACTCCAAGGGATACGCAGTATTTT. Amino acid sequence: CASSDYGTPRDTQYF.